This entry lists 13 T cell receptor beta chains sequenced from one sample in a study of T cell repertoires in cytomegalovirus infection. TCRdb reprocessed the reads via MiXCR and lists one record per CDR3 protein. The profile shows some 280,000 distinct CDR3 sequences, roughly 13% of them singletons. The sample taken for sequencing was PBMCs. The receptors here all came from a human donor in good health (CMV status not recorded). Some clones in this sample may be carry-over from other donors' samples.

The gene calls are TRBV2 and TRBJ2-3, with TRBD2 matching 12 bases. The CDR3 contains 16 residues. Germline V CDR1 and CDR2: SNHLY, FYNNEI. J was trimmed by 5 bases and V by 4 bases; bases with no gene match: 7. The CDR3 sequence: CASSATKGLAGDTQYF. Here the CDR3 DNA reads TGTGCCAGCAGTGCCACCAAGGGACTAGCGGGAGATACGCAGTATTTT.

A few counts support this clonotype. The chain carries TRBV7-9 and TRBJ2-5; D unclear. CDR1 and CDR2 from the germline V gene are SEHNR and FQNEAQ (reference sequence). V was pared by 4 bases and J by 7 bases, with 13 bases between. The CDR3 spans 13 residues. Written as DNA, the CDR3 is TGTGCCAGCAGCTACAGTGTCGGCGGGACCCAGTACTTC. Translating it yields CASSYSVGGTQYF. Complete variable domain (other parts from reference TRBV7-9 and TRBJ2-5): DTGVSQNPRHKITKRGQNVTFRCDPISEHNRLYWYRQTLGQGPEFLTYFQNEAQLEKSRLLSDRFSAERPKGSFSTLEIQRTEQGDSAMYLCASSYSVGGTQYFGPGTRLLVL.

The CDR3 DNA reads TGCGCCAGCAGCCATTCCGGAGATGGGTCGGAGCCCCAGCATTTT. It translates to CASSHSGDGSEPQHF. The gene calls are TRBV4-3 and TRBJ1-5, with unresolved D. V shed 3 bases and J shed 8 bases, with 17 bases lying between them. The germline V gene has CDR1 LGHNA and CDR2 YSLEER. This CDR3 contains 15 residues.

This clonotype came up a few times. The genes are TRBV7-9 and TRBJ1-5; D is unresolved. The CDR3 consists of 16 residues. V was trimmed by 3 bases and J by 1 base, leaving 13 bases between them. Germline loops: CDR1 SEHNR, CDR2 FQNEAQ (reference sequence). The CDR3 is CASSFPHLESNQPQHF. In nucleotides, the CDR3 is TGTGCCAGCAGCTTCCCCCACTTGGAGAGCAATCAGCCCCAGCATTTT.

This clonotype was counted ten times or more. J is TRBJ2-7 and V is TRBV7-9; D may be TRBD2 (5 bases). The CDR3 is 13 residues long. Germline CDR1 is SEHNR and CDR2 is FQNEAQ (reference sequence). Trimming took off 2 bases at V and 4 bases at J, with 9 bases between the two ends. In DNA form, the CDR3 reads TGTGCCAGCAGCTTAACGGGAATGTACGAGCAGTACTTC. As protein: CASSLTGMYEQYF.

In this sample, this clonotype turned up many times. The CDR3 sequence is CASSSGTFNTGELFF. In DNA, the CDR3 is TGTGCCAGCAGTTCCGGGACTTTCAACACCGGGGAGCTGTTTTTT. The chain employs TRBV28 and TRBJ2-2, with D possibly matching TRBD2 (6 bases). The CDR3 sequence is 15 residues long. Germline values: CDR1 MDHEN, CDR2 SYDVKM. Between the trimmed V and J ends, which lost 4 bases and 2 bases, there was a span of 11 bases.

V usage is TRBV28 and J usage is TRBJ1-6, with D maybe TRBD1 (6 bases). Trimming cost V 5 bases and J 10 bases, with 15 bases left between them. The CDR3 loop spans 14 amino acids. Germline loops: CDR1 MDHEN, CDR2 SYDVKM. The CDR3 DNA follows: TGTGCCAGCAGTGTTGCGGGGGCGGAATCACCCCTCCACTTT. Protein: CASSVAGAESPLHF.

As for this clonotype: The final CDR3 position lacks the conserved phenylalanine or tryptophan, pointing to a likely read error. The genes are TRBV28 and TRBJ2-3; tentative D call: TRBD2 (6 bases). Germline CDR1 and CDR2: MDHEN and SYDVKM. The CDR3 contains 17 residues. Deletions cut 4 bases from V and 1 base from J, with 18 bases between. This chain's CDR3 is CASSSDAGTPGTDTQYC. The CDR3 nucleotides are TGTGCCAGCAGTTCCGACGCGGGGACGCCGGGCACAGATACGCAGTATTGT.

This clonotype was detected ten times or more. The chain carries TRBV10-3 and TRBJ2-6, with 9 bases matching TRBD1. The CDR3 is 18 residues long. Germline V gene lookup returns CDR1 ENHRY and CDR2 SYGVKD. Trimming removed 7 bases from V and 1 base from J; junction bases left unmatched: 11. The CDR3, as DNA: TGTGCCATCAATGAACCCACAGGGGGCTCGTCTGGGGCCAACGTCCTGACTTTC. The encoded protein is CAINEPTGGSSGANVLTF.

This clonotype was detected only a few times. The chain uses TRBV19 and TRBJ2-1; maybe TRBD2 (6 bases). Trimming removed 6 bases from V and 4 bases from J, with 22 bases in between. The germline V gene has CDR1 LNHDA and CDR2 SQIVND (reference sequence). This CDR3 is built from 17 residues. Written as DNA, the CDR3 is TGTGCCAGTAGGCAAACCGGAGAGCCGGAGGGTTACAATGAGCAGTTCTTC. This codes for CASRQTGEPEGYNEQFF.

There are many counts of this clonotype. The chain combines TRBV7-2 with TRBJ1-3; D is ambiguous. V was cut by 8 bases and J by 0 bases, with 11 bases left in between. Looked up from germline, CDR1 is SGHTA and CDR2 is FQGNSA. This CDR3 has 14 residues. Here the CDR3 reads CASRTVSSGNTIYF. The CDR3 DNA follows: TGTGCCAGCCGCACTGTGAGCTCTGGAAACACCATATATTTT.

This chain joins TRBV11-2 and TRBJ2-2, with D possibly matching TRBD1 (6 bases). The germline V gene encodes CDR1 SGHAT and CDR2 FQNNGV. With 3 bases removed from V and 4 bases from J, the gap between germline ends came to 12 bases. CDR3 length: 15 amino acids. The CDR3 is CASSLIRQATGELFF. CDR3 in DNA: TGTGCCAGCAGCTTGATTCGACAGGCCACCGGGGAGCTGTTTTTT.

V gene TRBV4-1 combines with J gene TRBJ2-7; no clear D. V gave up 6 bases and J gave up 2 bases, with 8 bases separating them. Germline-derived CDR1 and CDR2 are MGHRA and YSYEKL. The CDR3 loop spans 12 amino acids. CDR3 DNA sequence: TGCGCCAGCAGATCCGGAACCTACGAGCAGTACTTC. Its translation is CASRSGTYEQYF.